This paragraph covers one T cell receptor beta chain sequence. There is no known antigen for this receptor. Per-base qualities were not stored, and no clone one base away is much larger. V ends up 0 bases short and J 3 bases short, with an unmatched junction base count of 1. The CDR3, from cysteine to phenylalanine, totals 15 residues. Just CDR3 DNA is preserved here, 45 bases in frame from base 1. The germline V gene sets CDR1 to SGDLS and CDR2 to YYNGEE. The record originates from a study of blood T cell repertoires in COVID-19 (dated by TCRdb to 2018 to 2020). About the full investigation: The collaborator samples originated in the United States, Italy and Spain and spanned the acute and convalescent phases of COVID-19. The material from the prospective study consisted of cDNA or gDNA derived from T cells, B-cell-depleted T cells, or PBMCs. Subjects who had been exposed to COVID-19, were actively infected with it, or had recovered from it provided the deeply sampled blood TCRbeta repertoires that made up the dataset. The repertoires were made available in a free public database intended to serve as a resource for research on the immune response to SARS-CoV-2. Samples were obtained from the ongoing ImmuneRACE study (first 160 participants) and from some 1,200 subjects provided by 6 global collaborators. Nearly every sample came with metadata listing a de-identified subject ID, COVID-19 status, age in years and sex. Where available, HLA class I and class II types were taken from metadata supplied by the sample provider and were not determined by assay-based typing.

Here is what the overall study found, with its caveats: How much clinical and demographic metadata was included differed by source and by participant, and the metadata was provided uncurated.

Each collaborating institution followed its own protocols to collect whole blood in K2EDTA tubes. For TCRbeta analysis, collaborator samples were shipped as frozen whole blood, as isolated PBMCs, or as DNA extracted from either sample type. TCRbeta CDR3 regions were amplified from genomic DNA by means of the immunoSEQ Assay, a bias-controlled multiplex PCR. The study's own analysis went as follows. Within the assay, amplification of reference gene primers was used to estimate how many nucleated cells each sample contained. To quantify the absolute abundance of each unique TCRbeta CDR3 rearrangement, sequence reads were collapsed and filtered. Productive Simpson clonality was computed per sample as the square root of Simpson's diversity index over productive rearrangements. TCRdb obtained this table from immuneACCESS and retained in-frame rearrangements with V and J assigned. These tables miss some clones; where compared with another copy, unresolved V genes account for less than half of the shortfall, and the remainder is unexplained. That table gives V, J and clone size, and the DNA gave D and trimming. The sample table contains about 130,000 clones; only one count was recorded for approximately 89% of them. Clones ranked in the top ten supply about 9.3% of the sample.

This receptor chain uses TRBV9 and TRBJ1-5; 9 bases in between match TRBD1. The sequenced sample consisted of peripheral blood. The TCR originated in a man aged 50 or older with acute or convalescent COVID-19. The CDR3 is CASSVDRGLNQPQHF. Here is the DNA: TGTGCCAGCAGCGTAGACAGGGGGCTCAATCAGCCCCAGCATTTT. The reference TRBV9 and TRBJ1-5 proteins fill in what lies around the CDR3, so the full variable domain reads DSGVTQTPKHLITATGQRVTLRCSPRSGDLSVYWYQQSLDQGLQFLIQYYNGEERAKGNILERFSAQQFPDLHSELNLSSLELGDSALYFCASSVDRGLNQPQHFGDGTRLSIL.